This TCR beta chain was profiled in a study of blood T cell repertoires in COVID-19. At the level of the study: Acute and convalescent COVID-19 samples came from the United States, Italy and Spain.

The CDR3 covers 14 residues. Germline V gene data show CDR1 as SGHKS and CDR2 as YYEKEE (reference sequence). Trimming stripped 0 bases from V and 4 bases from J, with 10 bases between. Assay used: immunoSEQ multiplex PCR; TCRdb lists only in-frame clones, some missing. Of roughly 160,000 clones listed, roughly 93% are singletons. The source is a man aged 18 to 29 with COVID-19, enrolled during active disease. The chain uses TRBV5-5 and TRBJ2-5, with D perhaps TRBD2 (6 bases). The source material was peripheral blood. The DNA of the CDR3 is TGTGCCAGCAGCTTGGCCGGGGGTTTAGAGACCCAGTACTTC. Residues: CASSLAGGLETQYF.